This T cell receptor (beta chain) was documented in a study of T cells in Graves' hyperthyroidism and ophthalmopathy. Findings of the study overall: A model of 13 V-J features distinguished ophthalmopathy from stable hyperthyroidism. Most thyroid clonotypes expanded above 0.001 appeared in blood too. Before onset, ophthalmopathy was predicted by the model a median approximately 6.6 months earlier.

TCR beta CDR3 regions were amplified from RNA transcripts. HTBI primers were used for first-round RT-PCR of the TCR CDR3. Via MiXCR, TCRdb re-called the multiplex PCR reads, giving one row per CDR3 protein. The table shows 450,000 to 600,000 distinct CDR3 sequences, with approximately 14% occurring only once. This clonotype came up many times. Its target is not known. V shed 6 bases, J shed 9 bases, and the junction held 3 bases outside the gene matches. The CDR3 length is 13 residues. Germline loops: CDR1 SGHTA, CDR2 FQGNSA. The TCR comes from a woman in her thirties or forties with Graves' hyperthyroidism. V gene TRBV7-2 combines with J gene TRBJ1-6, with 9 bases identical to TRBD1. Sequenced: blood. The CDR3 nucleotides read TGTGCCAGCAGAGAGGACAGGGGTTCACCCCTCCACTTT. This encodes CASREDRGSPLHF.